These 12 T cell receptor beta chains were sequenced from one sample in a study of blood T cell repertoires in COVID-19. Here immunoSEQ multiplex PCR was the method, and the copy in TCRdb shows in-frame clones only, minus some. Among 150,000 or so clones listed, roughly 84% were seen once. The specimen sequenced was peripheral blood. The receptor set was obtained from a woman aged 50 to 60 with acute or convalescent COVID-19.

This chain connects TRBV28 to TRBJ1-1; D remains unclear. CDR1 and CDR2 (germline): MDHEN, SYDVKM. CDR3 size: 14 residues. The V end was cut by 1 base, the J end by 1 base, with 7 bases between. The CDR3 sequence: CASSLSSTNTEAFF. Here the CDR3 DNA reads TGTGCCAGCAGTTTATCGAGCACGAACACTGAAGCTTTCTTT.

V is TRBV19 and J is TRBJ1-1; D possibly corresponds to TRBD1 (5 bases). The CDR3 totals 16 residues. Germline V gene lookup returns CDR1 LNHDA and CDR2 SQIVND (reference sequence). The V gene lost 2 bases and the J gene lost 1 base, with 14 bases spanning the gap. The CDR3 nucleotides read TGTGCCAGTAGTATATTCGGGGGTCCTAGGAACACTGAAGCTTTCTTT. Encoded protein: CASSIFGGPRNTEAFF.

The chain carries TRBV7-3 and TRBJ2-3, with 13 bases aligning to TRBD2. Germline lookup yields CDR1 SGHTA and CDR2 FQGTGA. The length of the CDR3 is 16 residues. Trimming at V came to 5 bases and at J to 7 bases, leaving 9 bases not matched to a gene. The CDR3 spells CASSPRTSGSRHTQYF. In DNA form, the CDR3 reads TGTGCCAGCAGCCCGAGGACTAGCGGGAGCAGGCATACGCAGTATTTT.

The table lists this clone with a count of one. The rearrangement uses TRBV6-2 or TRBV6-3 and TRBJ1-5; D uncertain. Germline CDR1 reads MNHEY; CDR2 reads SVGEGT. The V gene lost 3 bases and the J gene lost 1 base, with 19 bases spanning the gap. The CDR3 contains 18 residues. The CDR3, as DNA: TGTGCCAGCAGTTATGGGAGGCAGGTCCGCGGGAGCAATCAGCCCCAGCATTTT. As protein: CASSYGRQVRGSNQPQHF.

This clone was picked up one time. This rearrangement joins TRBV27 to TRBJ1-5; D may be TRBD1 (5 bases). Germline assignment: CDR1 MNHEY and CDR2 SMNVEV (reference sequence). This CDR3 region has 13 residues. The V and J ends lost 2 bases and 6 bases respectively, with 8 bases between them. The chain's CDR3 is CASSLGGGQPQHF. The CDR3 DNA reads TGTGCCAGCAGTTTAGGGGGAGGTCAGCCCCAGCATTTT.

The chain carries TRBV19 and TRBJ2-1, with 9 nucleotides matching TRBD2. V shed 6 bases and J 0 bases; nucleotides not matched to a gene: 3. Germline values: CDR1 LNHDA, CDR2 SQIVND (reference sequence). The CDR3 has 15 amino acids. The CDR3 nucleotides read TGTGCCAGTAGCTATAGCGGGAGCTCCTACAATGAGCAGTTCTTC. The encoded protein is CASSYSGSSYNEQFF.

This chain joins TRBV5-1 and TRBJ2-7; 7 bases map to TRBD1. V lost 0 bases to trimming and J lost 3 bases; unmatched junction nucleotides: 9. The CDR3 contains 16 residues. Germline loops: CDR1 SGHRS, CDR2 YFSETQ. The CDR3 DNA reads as TGCGCCAGCAGCTTGGGGGACAGCGCCAACCGCTACGAGCAGTACTTC. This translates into CASSLGDSANRYEQYF.

CDR3 amino acids: CASSPGTSGGDSDTGELFF. Written as DNA, the CDR3 is TGTGCCAGTAGTCCAGGGACTAGCGGGGGGGATTCGGACACCGGGGAGCTGTTTTTT. The chain has TRBV19 and TRBJ2-2; 16 bases map to TRBD2. J gave up 3 bases and V 5 bases, and 9 bases lay outside the gene matches. This CDR3 contains 19 residues. Germline lookup yields CDR1 LNHDA and CDR2 SQIVND (reference sequence).

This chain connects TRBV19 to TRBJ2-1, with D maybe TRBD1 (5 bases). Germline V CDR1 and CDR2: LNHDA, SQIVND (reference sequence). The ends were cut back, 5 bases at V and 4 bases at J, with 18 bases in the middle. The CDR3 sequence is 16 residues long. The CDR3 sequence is CASSRTQGGAYNEQFF. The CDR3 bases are TGTGCCAGTAGTCGAACCCAGGGTGGGGCTTACAATGAGCAGTTCTTC. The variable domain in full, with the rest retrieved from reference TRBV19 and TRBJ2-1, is DGGITQSPKYLFRKEGQNVTLSCEQNLNHDAMYWYRQDPGQGLRLIYYSQIVNDFQKGDIAEGYSVSREKKESFPLTVTSAQKNPTAFYLCASSRTQGGAYNEQFFGPGTRLTVL.

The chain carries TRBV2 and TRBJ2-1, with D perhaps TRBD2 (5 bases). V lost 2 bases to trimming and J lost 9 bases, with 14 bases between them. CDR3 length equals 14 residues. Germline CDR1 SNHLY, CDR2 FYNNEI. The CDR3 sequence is CASSELVREGEQFF. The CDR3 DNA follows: TGTGCCAGCAGTGAATTGGTGAGGGAAGGTGAGCAGTTCTTC.

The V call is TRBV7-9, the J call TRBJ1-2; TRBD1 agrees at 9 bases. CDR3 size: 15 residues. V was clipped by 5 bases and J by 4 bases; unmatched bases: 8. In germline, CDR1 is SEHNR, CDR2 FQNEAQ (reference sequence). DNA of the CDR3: TGTGCCAGCAGCCCATTGAAGGGACAGGGCTATGGCTACACCTTC. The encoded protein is CASSPLKGQGYGYTF.

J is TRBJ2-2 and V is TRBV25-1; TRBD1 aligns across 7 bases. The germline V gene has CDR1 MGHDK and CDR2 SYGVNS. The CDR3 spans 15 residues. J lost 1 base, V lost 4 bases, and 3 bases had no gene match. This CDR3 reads CASSGHRGNTGELFF. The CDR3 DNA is TGTGCCAGCAGTGGGCACAGGGGGAACACCGGGGAGCTGTTTTTT.